Presented here are 20 T cell receptor beta chains from one specimen sequenced in a study of PD-L1 blockade in urothelial cancer (dated by TCRdb to the late 2010s). Libraries came from the immunoSEQ multiplex PCR assay. The immuneACCESS repertoire file appears here via TCRdb, limited to in-frame rearrangements. These files lack a portion of the clones; in checked studies, under half of the deficit traces to unresolved V genes, and the cause of the others is not known. Across this sample there are fewer than 40,000 clones, with around 87% seen only once. Under 4.5% of the sample is held by the ten biggest clonotypes. Sequenced material: PBMCs, taken around atezolizumab (anti-PD-L1) treatment. The receptors were gathered from a man aged 50-59 years with urothelial cancer.

This chain connects TRBV9 to TRBJ2-3; 15 bases are a match to TRBD2. After removal of 0 bases from V and 3 bases from J, the junction contained 2 bases not matched to a gene. The V gene's germline CDR1 is SGDLS and CDR2 YYNGEE. This CDR3 is built from 17 residues. CDR3 coding DNA: TGTGCCAGCAGCGTAGGGACTAGCGGGAGGGCTACAGATACGCAGTATTTT. This sequence encodes CASSVGTSGRATDTQYF.

V usage is TRBV11-2 and J usage is TRBJ2-7, with D uncertain. CDR1 and CDR2 (germline): SGHAT, FQNNGV. The length of the CDR3 is 16 residues. Trimming left V 3 bases short and J 0 bases short, with 15 bases between. CDR3 amino acids: CASSFPPDSSSYEQYF. The DNA of the CDR3 is TGTGCCAGCAGCTTCCCCCCTGACTCGAGCTCCTACGAGCAGTACTTC.

The CDR3 sequence: CASSGQRTSGDSYNEQFF. The CDR3 DNA sequence: TGTGCCAGCAGTGGGCAACGGACTAGCGGAGACTCCTACAATGAGCAGTTCTTC. The V gene is TRBV6-1, the J gene TRBJ2-1, with TRBD2 identical over 10 bases. CDR1 is MNHNS and CDR2 is SASEGT in the germline V gene. The CDR3 spans 18 residues. J gave up 0 bases and V 4 bases, and 9 bases lay outside the gene matches.

The chain carries TRBV11-3 and TRBJ2-2; 14 nucleotides line up with TRBD2. The CDR3 is made up of 18 amino acids. CDR1 and CDR2 (germline): SGHNT, YENEEA. V lost 5 bases and J lost 4; bases outside the gene matches: 9. CDR3 region: CASSLSGLAGVGTGELFF. The CDR3 coding sequence is TGTGCCAGCAGCCTCTCGGGACTAGCGGGAGTGGGCACCGGGGAGCTGTTTTTT.

DNA of the CDR3: TGCAGCGCGTTGGGGGGGAGGACTAGCGGAAACGAGCAGTACTTC. It yields the protein CSALGGRTSGNEQYF. V is TRBV29-1 and J is TRBJ2-7; 10 positions match TRBD2. Germline loops: CDR1 SQVTM, CDR2 ANQGSEA. The CDR3 loop spans 15 amino acids. The junction had 14 bases not matched to a gene; V was cut back by 7 bases and J by 5 bases.

This chain links TRBV7-8 with TRBJ2-4; TRBD1 agrees at 7 bases. The CDR3 runs to 16 residues. The germline CDR1 and CDR2 sequences are SGHVS and FQNEAQ. J was trimmed by 5 bases and V by 1 base; bases with no gene match: 8. CDR3 protein: CASSLGKGASQNIQYF. For the CDR3, the DNA is TGTGCCAGCAGCTTAGGGAAGGGGGCTTCACAAAACATTCAGTACTTC.

The chain combines TRBV27 with TRBJ2-7; 8 nucleotides agree with TRBD1. Trimming at V came to 4 bases and at J to 3 bases, leaving 8 bases not matched to a gene. The CDR3 is made up of 15 amino acids. From germline, CDR1 is MNHEY and CDR2 SMNVEV (reference sequence). For the CDR3, the DNA is TGTGCCAGCAGTTCCACTCCGACAGGGGACTACGAGCAGTACTTC. Translating it yields CASSSTPTGDYEQYF.

This chain links TRBV5-4 with TRBJ2-1; D may be TRBD2 (5 bases). Per the germline V gene, CDR1 is SGHNT and CDR2 is YYREEE (reference sequence). This CDR3 has 15 residues. The ends were cut back, 5 bases at V and 8 bases at J, with 20 bases in the middle. The CDR3 is CASRPEARAVHEQFF. The DNA of the CDR3 is TGTGCCAGCAGGCCGGAGGCGAGAGCGGTACATGAGCAGTTCTTC.

The chain employs TRBV7-2 and TRBJ2-7, with TRBD2 matching 9 bases. The CDR3 runs 16 residues. Germline lookup yields CDR1 SGHTA and CDR2 FQGNSA. With 1 base clipped from V and 3 bases from J, the junction kept 7 bases outside the gene matches. The CDR3 nucleotides are TGTGCCAGCAGCTTAGAGGCTAGCGGGACTGTCTACGAGCAGTACTTC. This codes for CASSLEASGTVYEQYF.

This clone was counted between two and nine times. V gene TRBV18 combines with J gene TRBJ1-2; no firm D call. This CDR3 comprises 15 residues. V shed 0 bases and J shed 3 bases, with 11 bases lying between them. Looked up from germline, CDR1 is KGHSH and CDR2 is LQKENI. CDR3 DNA: TGTGCCAGCTCACCACCTCAACATGCCGACTATGGCTACACCTTC. Its protein product is CASSPPQHADYGYTF.

The V and J genes are TRBV29-1 and TRBJ1-3; D perhaps matches TRBD1 (6 bases). V was cut by 4 bases and J by 4 bases, with 8 bases left in between. Germline CDR1 is SQVTM and CDR2 is ANQGSEA. CDR3 length: 12 residues. The CDR3 protein is CSVGTDGNTIYF. CDR3 nucleotides: TGCAGCGTTGGGACAGACGGAAACACCATATATTTT.

The rearrangement uses TRBV29-1 and TRBJ2-1, with D possibly matching TRBD2 (6 bases). The CDR3 length is 12 residues. Trimming pared 3 bases from V and 8 bases from J, leaving 11 bases between. CDR1 is SQVTM and CDR2 is ANQGSEA in the germline V gene. CDR3 region: CSVEGGGYEQFF. The DNA for the CDR3 is TGCAGCGTTGAGGGGGGTGGGTATGAGCAGTTCTTC.

The chain has TRBV4-1 and TRBJ2-2, with D perhaps matching TRBD2 (6 bases). Germline V gives CDR1 MGHRA, CDR2 YSYEKL. Trimming stripped 5 bases from V and 7 bases from J, with 17 bases between. The CDR3 loop spans 15 amino acids. The CDR3 DNA follows: TGCGCCAGCAGCTACGGGACGGCCGGGGGCGGGGAGCTGTTTTTT. As protein: CASSYGTAGGGELFF.

This chain links TRBV2 with TRBJ2-1; 12 nucleotides align to TRBD2. J was trimmed by 4 bases and V by 6 bases; bases with no gene match: 16. The V gene's germline CDR1 is SNHLY and CDR2 FYNNEI. CDR3 length: 19 amino acids. In DNA, the CDR3 is TGTGCCAGCAGCCTGAGGGGGCTAGCGGGGGGGCAAGGTTACAATGAGCAGTTCTTC. It translates to CASSLRGLAGGQGYNEQFF. The complete variable domain, with remaining parts taken from reference TRBV2 and TRBJ2-1, reads EPEVTQTPSHQVTQMGQEVILRCVPISNHLYFYWYRQILGQKVEFLVSFYNNEISEKSEIFDDQFSVERPDGSNFTLKIRSTKLEDSAMYFCASSLRGLAGGQGYNEQFFGPGTRLTVL.

The chain couples TRBV30 to TRBJ2-4; 8 nucleotides match TRBD2. The CDR3 is 16 amino acids. Germline CDR1 GTSNPN, CDR2 SVGIG (reference sequence). V lost 2 bases and J lost 4; bases outside the gene matches: 10. The chain's CDR3 is CAWSRPEIAGKNIQYF. The CDR3 DNA is TGTGCCTGGAGTAGACCCGAGATAGCGGGAAAAAACATTCAGTACTTC.

The V call is TRBV13, the J call TRBJ2-7; TRBD1 might be the D (6 bases). Germline V gene lookup returns CDR1 PRHDT and CDR2 FYEKMQ (reference sequence). CDR3 size: 13 residues. Trimming left V 3 bases short and J 2 bases short, with 8 bases between. CDR3 nucleotides: TGTGCCAGCAGCTTCAGGGGTACCTACGAGCAGTACTTC. Protein product: CASSFRGTYEQYF.

This chain links TRBV2 with TRBJ2-1, with D possibly TRBD2 on 5 matching bases. Germline V gives CDR1 SNHLY, CDR2 FYNNEI. V gave up 8 bases and J gave up 6 bases, with 17 bases separating them. The CDR3 is made up of 14 amino acids. The CDR3: CASSPGIIINEQFF. CDR3 nucleotide sequence: TGTGCCAGCTCACCCGGGATTATTATCAATGAGCAGTTCTTC.

The V gene is TRBV13, the J gene TRBJ2-5; D uncertain. V was cut by 5 bases and J by 7 bases, with 14 bases left in between. Germline CDR1 reads PRHDT; CDR2 reads FYEKMQ (reference sequence). This CDR3 has 13 amino acids. This chain's CDR3 is CASSSPGARTQYF. Here the CDR3 DNA reads TGTGCCAGCAGCAGTCCAGGTGCTCGGACCCAGTACTTC.

This chain connects TRBV27 to TRBJ2-5, with TRBD1 matching over 10 bases. This CDR3 has 17 residues. V shed 5 bases and J 4 bases; nucleotides not matched to a gene: 13. Germline assignment: CDR1 MNHEY and CDR2 SMNVEV (reference sequence). CDR3 DNA: TGTGCCAGCAGTCCCCACCGGGGACAGGGGCTCCCAGAGACCCAGTACTTC. Translating it yields CASSPHRGQGLPETQYF.

The rearrangement joins TRBV5-8 to TRBJ1-1, with D maybe TRBD1 (5 bases). The CDR3 is made up of 16 amino acids. Germline values: CDR1 SGHTS, CDR2 YDEGEE. The germline V and J ends were trimmed by 3 bases and 8 bases, with 23 bases remaining between them. CDR3 residues: CASSSKVGHGSPEAFF. The CDR3 DNA follows: TGTGCCAGCAGCTCTAAGGTCGGACACGGTTCTCCCGAAGCTTTCTTT.